The rows below give T cell receptor beta chains drawn from one sample of a study of OX40 agonist ivuxolimab in advanced cancers. Here immunoSEQ multiplex PCR was the method, and the copy in TCRdb shows in-frame clones only, minus some. The data show some 67,000 clones, 85% seen once. The sample was CD4+ or CD8+ T cells sorted from blood, taken in a trial of the OX40 agonist ivuxolimab. Every receptor here comes from an adult with an advanced solid tumor such as melanoma, head and neck, liver or kidney cancer. CDR3s include the opening cysteine and the closing phenylalanine or tryptophan. The D gene is left open where the match is weak. Only some rows state a clone size, as once, few, many or a class for expanded clones.

D gene: -; V gene: TRBV2; J gene: TRBJ2-7; clone size: -; CDR3 protein: CASSVRVAYEQYF; CDR3 DNA: TGTGCCAGCAGTGTCAGGGTAGCCTACGAGCAGTACTTC
D gene: -; V gene: TRBV4-3; J gene: TRBJ2-5; clone size: -; CDR3 protein: CASSQDRTPQRTQYF; CDR3 DNA: TGCGCCAGCAGCCAAGATCGCACCCCCCAAAGGACCCAGTACTTC
D gene: -; V gene: TRBV9; J gene: TRBJ2-1; clone size: -; CDR3 protein: CASSDLRTPRPFF; CDR3 DNA: TGTGCCAGCAGCGACTTGAGGACCCCTAGGCCGTTCTTC
D gene: -; V gene: TRBV18; J gene: TRBJ2-5; clone size: -; CDR3 protein: CASSPGHQETQYF; CDR3 DNA: TGTGCCAGCTCACCAGGACACCAAGAGACCCAGTACTTC
D gene: -; V gene: TRBV11-2; J gene: TRBJ2-7; clone size: -; CDR3 protein: CASSLDSSYEQYF; CDR3 DNA: TGTGCCAGCAGCTTAGACAGTTCCTACGAGCAGTACTTC
D gene: -; V gene: TRBV21-1; J gene: TRBJ2-7; clone size: -; CDR3 protein: CASSKGTGWVYEQYF; CDR3 DNA: TGTGCCAGCAGCAAAGGCACTGGATGGGTTTACGAGCAGTACTTC
D gene: -; V gene: TRBV5-8; J gene: TRBJ2-7; clone size: -; CDR3 protein: CASSWGEARGEQYF; CDR3 DNA: TGTGCCAGCAGTTGGGGGGAGGCTCGAGGCGAGCAGTACTTC
D gene: TRBD1; V gene: TRBV5-4; J gene: TRBJ2-7; clone size: -; CDR3 protein: CASSPGTGNEQYF; CDR3 DNA: TGTGCCAGCAGCCCTGGGACAGGGAACGAGCAGTACTTC
D gene: -; V gene: TRBV5-1; J gene: TRBJ1-6; clone size: -; CDR3 protein: CASSLAVSGSPLHF; CDR3 DNA: TGCGCCAGCAGCCTCGCAGTGAGTGGTTCACCCCTCCACTTT
D gene: -; V gene: TRBV28; J gene: TRBJ1-1; clone size: -; CDR3 protein: CASSLRQIFTEAFF; CDR3 DNA: TGTGCCAGCAGCCTTCGACAGATATTCACTGAAGCTTTCTTT
D gene: TRBD1; V gene: TRBV2; J gene: TRBJ1-3; clone size: -; CDR3 protein: CASSADRGTGNTIYF; CDR3 DNA: TGTGCCAGCAGCGCCGACAGGGGAACTGGAAACACCATATATTTT
D gene: -; V gene: TRBV20-1; J gene: TRBJ2-1; clone size: -; CDR3 protein: CSAQKGNEQFF; CDR3 DNA: TGCAGTGCCCAGAAGGGGAATGAGCAGTTCTTC
D gene: TRBD2; V gene: TRBV6-6; J gene: TRBJ2-3; clone size: -; CDR3 protein: CATLAGGGSDTQYF; CDR3 DNA: TGTGCCACCTTAGCGGGGGGCGGGTCAGATACGCAGTATTTT
D gene: TRBD1; V gene: TRBV6-5; J gene: TRBJ2-5; clone size: -; CDR3 protein: CASSYTGQGGETQYF; CDR3 DNA: TGTGCCAGCAGTTACACCGGACAGGGTGGCGAGACCCAGTACTTC
D gene: -; V gene: TRBV7-3; J gene: TRBJ1-5; clone size: -; CDR3 protein: CASSLTGDRSQPQHF; CDR3 DNA: TGTGCCAGCAGCTTAACGGGAGACAGAAGTCAGCCCCAGCATTTT
D gene: -; V gene: TRBV5-1; J gene: TRBJ2-1; clone size: -; CDR3 protein: CASSDKLPNEQFF; CDR3 DNA: TGCGCCAGCAGCGACAAACTACCGAATGAGCAGTTCTTC
D gene: -; V gene: TRBV11-1; J gene: TRBJ2-7; clone size: -; CDR3 protein: CASMDSSSYEQYF; CDR3 DNA: TGTGCCAGCATGGACAGTTCTTCCTACGAGCAGTACTTC
D gene: -; V gene: TRBV19; J gene: TRBJ2-2; clone size: -; CDR3 protein: CASSIDSTAGELFF; CDR3 DNA: TGTGCCAGTAGTATAGATAGTACCGCCGGGGAGCTGTTTTTT
D gene: -; V gene: TRBV19; J gene: TRBJ2-3; clone size: few; CDR3 protein: CASSIAQGTDTQYF; CDR3 DNA: TGTGCCAGTAGTATAGCTCAGGGGACAGATACGCAGTATTTT
D gene: -; V gene: TRBV19; J gene: TRBJ2-2; clone size: many; CDR3 protein: CASSPPGAGTGELFF; CDR3 DNA: TGTGCCAGTAGTCCCCCAGGGGCGGGCACCGGGGAGCTGTTTTTT
D gene: -; V gene: TRBV29-1; J gene: TRBJ2-7; clone size: -; CDR3 protein: CSVEMTGRGHYEQYF; CDR3 DNA: TGCAGCGTTGAAATGACCGGACGAGGACACTACGAGCAGTACTTC
D gene: -; V gene: TRBV2; J gene: TRBJ1-5; clone size: -; CDR3 protein: CASSGEGILHQHF; CDR3 DNA: TGTGCCAGCAGTGGGGAAGGGATACTTCACCAGCATTTT
D gene: -; V gene: TRBV6-1; J gene: TRBJ1-2; clone size: -; CDR3 protein: CASSEIGQFYTF; CDR3 DNA: TGTGCCAGCAGTGAAATAGGCCAGTTCTACACCTTC
D gene: -; V gene: TRBV28; J gene: TRBJ1-6; clone size: -; CDR3 protein: CASTPDSINSPLHF; CDR3 DNA: TGTGCCAGCACCCCGGACAGTATTAATTCACCCCTCCACTTT
D gene: -; V gene: TRBV11-2; J gene: TRBJ2-5; clone size: -; CDR3 protein: CASSWGSGAETQYF; CDR3 DNA: TGTGCCAGCAGCTGGGGGAGCGGCGCAGAGACCCAGTACTTC
D gene: TRBD1; V gene: TRBV5-8; J gene: TRBJ2-3; clone size: -; CDR3 protein: CASSEGQGTQYF; CDR3 DNA: TGTGCCAGCAGCGAGGGACAGGGAACGCAGTATTTT
D gene: -; V gene: TRBV7-2; J gene: TRBJ2-5; clone size: -; CDR3 protein: CASSSQETQYF; CDR3 DNA: TGTGCCAGCAGCTCCCAAGAGACCCAGTACTTC
D gene: -; V gene: TRBV6-5; J gene: TRBJ1-6; clone size: once; CDR3 protein: CASSLQGGLSPLHF; CDR3 DNA: TGTGCCAGCAGTTTACAGGGAGGCTTATCACCCCTCCACTTT
D gene: -; V gene: TRBV7-9; J gene: TRBJ2-1; clone size: -; CDR3 protein: CASSPYDEQFF; CDR3 DNA: TGTGCCAGCAGCCCGTACGATGAGCAGTTCTTC
D gene: -; V gene: TRBV28; J gene: TRBJ2-1; clone size: -; CDR3 protein: CASSSVRRGSYNEQFF; CDR3 DNA: TGTGCCAGCAGTTCCGTTCGACGGGGCTCCTACAATGAGCAGTTCTTC
D gene: -; V gene: TRBV7-2; J gene: TRBJ2-5; clone size: -; CDR3 protein: CASSSVGSKQETQYF; CDR3 DNA: TGTGCCAGCAGCTCCGTGGGCAGTAAGCAAGAGACCCAGTACTTC
D gene: -; V gene: TRBV2; J gene: TRBJ2-5; clone size: -; CDR3 protein: CASSEARVRETQYF; CDR3 DNA: TGTGCCAGCAGTGAGGCCAGGGTACGAGAGACCCAGTACTTC
D gene: TRBD1; V gene: TRBV5-6; J gene: TRBJ2-2; clone size: -; CDR3 protein: CASSYRGNTGELFF; CDR3 DNA: TGTGCCAGCAGCTACAGGGGAAACACCGGGGAGCTGTTTTTT
D gene: -; V gene: TRBV6-5; J gene: TRBJ2-6; clone size: -; CDR3 protein: CASSYSGYSGANVLTF; CDR3 DNA: TGTGCCAGCAGTTACTCAGGGTACTCTGGGGCCAACGTCCTGACTTTC
D gene: TRBD1; V gene: TRBV5-1; J gene: TRBJ1-4; clone size: -; CDR3 protein: CASSQGGAGEKLFF; CDR3 DNA: TGCGCCAGCAGCCAAGGGGGCGCCGGAGAAAAACTGTTTTTT
D gene: TRBD2; V gene: TRBV27; J gene: TRBJ2-7; clone size: once; CDR3 protein: CASSLSPTGLIYEQYF; CDR3 DNA: TGTGCCAGCAGTCTATCCCCCACGGGACTAATTTACGAGCAGTACTTC
D gene: -; V gene: TRBV6-5; J gene: TRBJ1-1; clone size: -; CDR3 protein: CASRGGGRPNTEAFF; CDR3 DNA: TGTGCCAGCAGGGGAGGGGGAAGGCCGAACACTGAAGCTTTCTTT
D gene: -; V gene: TRBV5-1; J gene: TRBJ1-5; clone size: -; CDR3 protein: CASSLMGDQPQHF; CDR3 DNA: TGCGCCAGCAGCCTTATGGGGGATCAGCCCCAGCATTTT
D gene: -; V gene: TRBV5-1; J gene: TRBJ2-5; clone size: -; CDR3 protein: CASTQPGGNQETQYF; CDR3 DNA: TGCGCCAGCACCCAACCCGGGGGAAATCAAGAGACCCAGTACTTC
D gene: TRBD2; V gene: TRBV11-2; J gene: TRBJ2-3; clone size: -; CDR3 protein: CASSFSLAGRDTQYF; CDR3 DNA: TGTGCCAGCAGCTTCTCACTAGCGGGGAGAGATACGCAGTATTTT
D gene: TRBD1; V gene: TRBV9; J gene: TRBJ2-3; clone size: -; CDR3 protein: CASSGTDRISTDTQYF; CDR3 DNA: TGTGCCAGCAGCGGAACGGACAGGATTAGCACAGATACGCAGTATTTT
D gene: -; V gene: TRBV7-2; J gene: TRBJ2-7; clone size: -; CDR3 protein: CASSLLGTLPPYEQYF; CDR3 DNA: TGTGCCAGCAGCTTACTAGGGACACTGCCTCCCTATGAGCAGTACTTC
D gene: TRBD1; V gene: TRBV4-3; J gene: TRBJ2-7; clone size: few; CDR3 protein: CASSQGDRGSVYEQYF; CDR3 DNA: TGCGCCAGCAGCCAGGGGGACAGGGGATCGGTGTACGAGCAGTACTTC
D gene: -; V gene: TRBV11-2; J gene: TRBJ1-1; clone size: -; CDR3 protein: CASSLRGAGANTEAFF; CDR3 DNA: TGTGCCAGCAGCTTAAGAGGGGCTGGGGCGAACACTGAAGCTTTCTTT
D gene: TRBD1; V gene: TRBV19; J gene: TRBJ2-7; clone size: -; CDR3 protein: CASSKQQGISYEQYF; CDR3 DNA: TGTGCCAGTAGTAAACAACAGGGGATCTCCTACGAGCAGTACTTC
D gene: -; V gene: TRBV6-5; J gene: TRBJ1-1; clone size: few; CDR3 protein: CASSYSRAGDTEAFF; CDR3 DNA: TGTGCCAGCAGTTACTCACGCGCCGGGGATACTGAAGCTTTCTTT
D gene: -; V gene: TRBV27; J gene: TRBJ2-7; clone size: -; CDR3 protein: CASSLKGGPYEQYF; CDR3 DNA: TGTGCCAGCAGTTTAAAGGGGGGCCCCTACGAGCAGTACTTC
D gene: TRBD1; V gene: TRBV18; J gene: TRBJ2-6; clone size: -; CDR3 protein: CASSPGQGFGGANVLTF; CDR3 DNA: TGTGCCAGCTCACCGGGACAGGGTTTTGGTGGGGCCAACGTCCTGACTTTC
D gene: -; V gene: TRBV6-6; J gene: TRBJ1-4; clone size: -; CDR3 protein: CASRQGGEKLFF; CDR3 DNA: TGTGCCAGCAGACAGGGAGGAGAAAAACTGTTTTTT
D gene: TRBD2; V gene: TRBV7-3; J gene: TRBJ2-7; clone size: once; CDR3 protein: CASSPGRGATYEQYF; CDR3 DNA: TGTGCCAGCAGCCCCGGGCGGGGGGCTACCTACGAGCAGTACTTC
D gene: TRBD1; V gene: TRBV10-1; J gene: TRBJ1-6; clone size: few; CDR3 protein: CASSGGTGPFDPLHF; CDR3 DNA: TGCGCCAGCAGTGGCGGGACAGGACCGTTCGATCCCCTCCACTTT
D gene: TRBD1; V gene: TRBV11-2; J gene: TRBJ2-7; clone size: -; CDR3 protein: CASSSRGPTANEQYF; CDR3 DNA: TGTGCCAGCAGCTCTAGGGGGCCTACGGCGAACGAGCAGTACTTC